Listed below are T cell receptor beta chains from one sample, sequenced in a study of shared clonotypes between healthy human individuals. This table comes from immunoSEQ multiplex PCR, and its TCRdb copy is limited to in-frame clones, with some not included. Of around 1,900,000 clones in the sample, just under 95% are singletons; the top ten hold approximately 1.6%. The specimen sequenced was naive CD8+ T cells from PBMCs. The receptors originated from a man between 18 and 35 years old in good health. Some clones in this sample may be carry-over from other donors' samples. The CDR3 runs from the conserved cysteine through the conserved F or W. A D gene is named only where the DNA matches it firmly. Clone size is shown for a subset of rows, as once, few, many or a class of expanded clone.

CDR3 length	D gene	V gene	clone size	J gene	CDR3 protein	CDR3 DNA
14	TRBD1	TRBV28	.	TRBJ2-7	CASSPEGTAYEQYF	TGTGCCAGCAGCCCCGAGGGGACAGCCTACGAGCAGTACTTC
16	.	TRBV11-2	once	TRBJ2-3	CASSSRASVQMDTQYF	TGTGCCAGCAGCTCAAGGGCTAGCGTGCAGATGGATACGCAGTATTTT
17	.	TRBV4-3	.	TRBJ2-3	CASTQGSYRDRTDTQYF	TGCGCCAGCACCCAAGGGTCCTACAGGGACCGCACAGATACGCAGTATTTT
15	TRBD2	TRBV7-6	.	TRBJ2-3	CASSRTSGSTDTQYF	TGTGCCAGCAGTCGTACTAGCGGGAGCACAGATACGCAGTATTTT
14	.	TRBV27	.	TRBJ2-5	CASSHRGVLETQYF	TGTGCCAGCAGCCATCGGGGAGTTCTAGAGACCCAGTACTTC
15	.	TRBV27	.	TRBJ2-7	CASSPSAGGAGEQYF	TGTGCCAGCAGTCCGTCCGCGGGCGGGGCGGGGGAGCAGTACTTC
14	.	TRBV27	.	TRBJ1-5	CASSSTGSNQPQHF	TGTGCCAGCAGTTCGACGGGGAGCAATCAGCCCCAGCATTTT
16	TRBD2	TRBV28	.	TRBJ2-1	CASSHLAGAGQREQFF	TGTGCCAGCAGCCATCTAGCGGGAGCTGGTCAGCGTGAGCAGTTCTTC
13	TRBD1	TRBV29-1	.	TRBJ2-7	CSVELDRDYEQYF	TGCAGCGTTGAATTGGACAGGGACTACGAGCAGTACTTC
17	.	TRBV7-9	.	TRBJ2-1	CASSLAAGGRIYNEQFF	TGTGCCAGCAGCTTAGCTGCGGGCGGGCGGATCTACAATGAGCAGTTCTTC
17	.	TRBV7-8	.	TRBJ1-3	CASSLTPPVSSGNTIYF	TGTGCCAGCAGCTTAACCCCACCCGTAAGCTCTGGAAACACCATATATTTT
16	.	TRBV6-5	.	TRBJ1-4	CASSYSSEGLDEKLFF	TGTGCCAGCAGTTACTCGAGCGAGGGGCTCGATGAAAAACTGTTTTTT
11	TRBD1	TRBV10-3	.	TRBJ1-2	CAIRDRDGYTF	TGTGCCATCAGGGACAGGGATGGCTACACCTTC
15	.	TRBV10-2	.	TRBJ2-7	CASSDRIHITYEQYF	TGCGCCAGCAGCGACAGGATACACATAACCTACGAGCAGTACTTC
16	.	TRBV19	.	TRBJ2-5	CASSPLGSGLQETQYF	TGTGCCAGTAGTCCGCTGGGGTCAGGGCTGCAAGAGACCCAGTACTTC
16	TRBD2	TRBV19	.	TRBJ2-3	CASSTRGRPVGDTQYF	TGTGCCAGTAGTACCCGCGGGAGGCCTGTGGGGGATACGCAGTATTTT